The 26 T cell receptor beta chains in this list originate from one sample, sequenced in a study of T cell responses to AZD1222 COVID-19 vaccine. Produced via immunoSEQ multiplex PCR; TCRdb's table is partial and in-frame only. Of some 180,000 clones in the sample, almost 90% were seen once. The input for sequencing was peripheral blood, taken on day 0 of AZD1222 vaccination. Receptors were obtained from an adult in good health.

The sample holds a few counts of this clone. The chain employs TRBV3-1 (or the pseudogene TRBV3-2) and TRBJ2-1, with unresolved D. V was trimmed by 7 bases and J by 6 bases, leaving 16 bases between them. There are 14 residues in the CDR3. CDR1 is LGHDT, CDR2 YNNKEL, per germline (reference sequence). The CDR3 nucleotides read TGTGCCAGCACCTTGGGCCCCCCTTCCAATGAGCAGTTCTTC. Amino acid sequence: CASTLGPPSNEQFF.

This chain connects TRBV4-2 to TRBJ2-3, with D uncertain. V lost 3 bases and J lost 6, with 13 bases in between. The CDR3 totals 14 residues. The germline V gene has CDR1 LGHNA and CDR2 YNFKEQ. CDR3 residues: CASSHSLRSDTQYF. The CDR3 bases are TGTGCCAGCAGCCATAGTCTGCGTTCGGATACGCAGTATTTT.

This clone was seen once. The chain combines TRBV28 with TRBJ1-2; D gene ambiguous. The germline V gene encodes CDR1 MDHEN and CDR2 SYDVKM. The V end lost 4 bases, the J end lost 8 bases, and 14 bases lay between the germline ends. The CDR3 extends over 13 amino acids. The CDR3 bases are TGTGCCAGCAGTTCCCACAGAGAACGGGGCTACACCTTC. Its translation: CASSSHRERGYTF.

The chain has TRBV19 and TRBJ1-4; TRBD1 might be the D (5 bases). Germline V CDR1 and CDR2: LNHDA, SQIVND (reference sequence). CDR3 size: 17 residues. V was trimmed by 7 bases and J by 8 bases, leaving 26 bases between them. The chain's CDR3 is CASTRLGGQGRSEKLFF. CDR3 in DNA: TGTGCCAGTACCCGCCTCGGAGGGCAGGGCAGATCGGAAAAACTGTTTTTT.

The chain is built from TRBV13 and TRBJ2-2; TRBD1 aligns across 8 bases. V was clipped by 4 bases and J by 5 bases; unmatched bases: 18. The CDR3 is 19 residues long. Germline V gene lookup returns CDR1 PRHDT and CDR2 FYEKMQ (reference sequence). The CDR3 region is CASSSWTGRPDRSTGELFF. CDR3 sequence (DNA): TGTGCCAGCAGCTCCTGGACAGGGAGGCCTGATCGGAGTACCGGGGAGCTGTTTTTT.

This clone has a single count. The chain recombines TRBV6-2 or TRBV6-3 with TRBJ2-1; 8 bases agree with TRBD2. There are 17 residues in the CDR3. The J segment lost 1 base and the V segment lost 4 bases, leaving 9 bases of the junction unmatched. Germline V gives CDR1 MNHEY, CDR2 SVGEGT. CDR3 DNA: TGTGCCAGCAGTTCGACATTAGCGGGGAGTTCCTACAATGAGCAGTTCTTC. Translated: CASSSTLAGSSYNEQFF.

The chain employs TRBV18 and TRBJ1-2, with D unclear. The germline CDR1 and CDR2 sequences are KGHSH and LQKENI. The CDR3 runs 15 residues. Trimming removed 3 bases from V and 2 bases from J, with 13 bases in between. The CDR3 sequence: CASSPGNSANYGYTF. The CDR3 coding sequence is TGTGCCAGCTCACCCGGGAACAGCGCAAACTATGGCTACACCTTC.

The chain joins TRBV4-3 to TRBJ1-6, with D perhaps TRBD1 (5 bases). The CDR3 is made up of 15 amino acids. Germline-derived CDR1 and CDR2 are LGHNA and YSLEER. V was trimmed by 0 bases and J by 7 bases, leaving 10 bases between them. CDR3 in amino acids: CASSQEWGENSPLHF. The CDR3, as DNA: TGCGCCAGCAGCCAAGAATGGGGGGAGAATTCACCCCTCCACTTT.

V and J are TRBV6-5 and TRBJ2-3, with 9 positions matching TRBD1. The CDR3 totals 15 residues. Germline trimming cut 7 bases from V and 5 bases from J; bases unmatched to any gene: 10. The germline V gene encodes CDR1 MNHEY and CDR2 SVGAGI. In DNA form, the CDR3 reads TGTGCCAGCACCCACACAGGGGGCGGCGGAGATACGCAGTATTTT. Translated, it gives CASTHTGGGGDTQYF.

This clone has just a few counts. The chain couples TRBV7-9 to TRBJ2-7; D is unclear. The CDR3 runs to 16 residues. The V and J ends lost 1 base and 0 bases respectively, with 13 bases between them. Germline CDR1 and CDR2: SEHNR and FQNEAQ (reference sequence). The CDR3 reads CASSLGGSWTSYEQYF. In DNA, the CDR3 is TGTGCCAGCAGCTTAGGCGGCTCCTGGACCTCCTACGAGCAGTACTTC. Looking up the rest from reference TRBV7-9 and TRBJ2-7 gives the full variable domain: DTGVSQNPRHKITKRGQNVTFRCDPISEHNRLYWYRQTLGQGPEFLTYFQNEAQLEKSRLLSDRFSAERPKGSFSTLEIQRTEQGDSAMYLCASSLGGSWTSYEQYFGPGTRLTVT.

The chain is built from TRBV24-1 and TRBJ2-3; D is unclear. Germline assignment: CDR1 KGHDR and CDR2 SFDVKD. CDR3 length equals 14 residues. Trimming took 3 bases from V and 5 from J, leaving 11 bases between them. The CDR3 nucleotides read TGTGCCACCAGTGATACACTCGCCGTAGATACGCAGTATTTT. Amino acids: CATSDTLAVDTQYF.

The chain has TRBV28 and TRBJ2-7; D unresolved. The germline CDR1 and CDR2 sequences are MDHEN and SYDVKM. V lost 3 bases and J 6 bases, leaving 15 bases between the germline ends. The CDR3 runs to 14 residues. CDR3 bases: TGTGCCAGCAGTTTGAACTTTCCTATGGGCGAGCAGTACTTC. Its protein product is CASSLNFPMGEQYF.

This clone was found once. This chain uses TRBV4-1 with TRBJ1-2, with no clear D. Germline CDR1 is MGHRA and CDR2 is YSYEKL. The CDR3 loop spans 13 amino acids. V was trimmed by 1 base and J by 5 bases, leaving 8 bases between them. For the CDR3, the DNA is TGCGCCAGCAGCCAAGGGACTACTTATGGCTACACCTTC. Amino acid sequence: CASSQGTTYGYTF.

The chain carries TRBV24-1 and TRBJ2-4; D might be TRBD2 (5 bases). Trimming cost V 9 bases and J 10 bases, with 12 bases left between them. Germline V gene data show CDR1 as KGHDR and CDR2 as SFDVKD. CDR3 length: 11 amino acids. CDR3 nucleotide sequence: TGTGCCACCGAGCGGCAAGGGATTCAGTACTTC. Translation gives CATERQGIQYF.

This chain uses TRBV28 with TRBJ1-5; 7 bases fit TRBD1. Germline trimming cut 4 bases from V and 3 bases from J; bases unmatched to any gene: 6. The CDR3 loop spans 15 amino acids. Germline CDR1 reads MDHEN; CDR2 reads SYDVKM. CDR3: CASSSPGQHNQPQHF. The CDR3 DNA sequence: TGTGCCAGCAGTTCGCCGGGACAGCACAATCAGCCCCAGCATTTT.

The chain employs TRBV7-6 and TRBJ2-1, with D possibly being TRBD1 (5 bases). Trimming took off 5 bases at V and 0 bases at J, with 23 bases between the two ends. The CDR3 contains 19 residues. Germline CDR1 SGHVS, CDR2 FNYEAQ. Here the CDR3 reads CASSHKGYRGPSSYNEQFF. The CDR3 DNA is TGTGCCAGCAGCCATAAGGGGTATCGAGGACCAAGCTCCTACAATGAGCAGTTCTTC.

The J gene is TRBJ2-2, the V gene TRBV12-3 or TRBV12-4; D unclear. V lost 2 bases to trimming and J lost 3 bases, with 4 bases between them. The CDR3 covers 13 residues. The CDR3 reads CASSLPDTGELFF. For the CDR3, the DNA is TGTGCCAGCAGTTTACCTGACACCGGGGAGCTGTTTTTT.

The chain is built from TRBV28 and TRBJ1-1; 9 nucleotides match TRBD1. The CDR3 covers 14 residues. Germline V gene data show CDR1 as MDHEN and CDR2 as SYDVKM. With 8 bases clipped from V and 4 bases from J, the junction kept 8 bases outside the gene matches. As DNA, the CDR3 is TGTGCCAGCGGACTTACAGGGGGCGGCACTGAAGCTTTCTTT. Protein product: CASGLTGGGTEAFF.

The genes are TRBV2 and TRBJ1-6; unclear D gene. CDR3 size: 14 residues. The V gene's germline CDR1 is SNHLY and CDR2 FYNNEI. The V end was cut by 2 bases, the J end by 6 bases, with 8 bases between. The chain's CDR3 is CASSETRGNSPLHF. The CDR3, as DNA: TGTGCCAGCAGTGAAACCCGGGGTAATTCACCCCTCCACTTT.

The chain has TRBV6-5 and TRBJ1-1, with 9 bases fitting TRBD1. After removal of 1 base from V and 5 bases from J, the junction contained 2 bases not matched to a gene. CDR1 is MNHEY and CDR2 is SVGAGI in the germline V gene. The CDR3 runs 14 residues. The CDR3 here is CASSYLGQGTEAFF. The CDR3, as DNA: TGTGCCAGCAGTTACTTGGGACAGGGAACTGAAGCTTTCTTT.

About this clone: Other DNA sequences in the same sample also yield this CDR3. The V gene is TRBV27, the J gene TRBJ2-7, with 7 bases identical to TRBD2. The V gene end was trimmed by 3 bases and the J gene end by 3 bases; junction bases not matched to a gene: 2. The CDR3 runs to 13 residues. In germline, CDR1 is MNHEY, CDR2 SMNVEV (reference sequence). In DNA, the CDR3 is TGTGCCAGCAGTTTCGCTAGCGGCTACGAGCAGTACTTC. Encoded protein: CASSFASGYEQYF.

The chain couples TRBV7-3 to TRBJ2-5; 13 positions agree with TRBD2. J lost 2 bases, V lost 3 bases, and 0 bases had no gene match. The length of the CDR3 is 15 residues. Germline CDR1 is SGHTA and CDR2 is FQGTGA. As DNA, the CDR3 is TGTGCCAGCAGCTTGACTAGCGGGGGGCAAGAGACCCAGTACTTC. This encodes CASSLTSGGQETQYF. Variable domain in full (rest from reference TRBV7-3 and TRBJ2-5): GAGVSQTPSNKVTEKGKYVELRCDPISGHTALYWYRQSLGQGPEFLIYFQGTGAADDSGLPNDRFFAVRPEGSVSTLKIQRTERGDSAVYLCASSLTSGGQETQYFGPGTRLLVL.

V is TRBV27 and J is TRBJ2-3, with TRBD2 matching 11 bases. From germline, CDR1 is MNHEY and CDR2 SMNVEV (reference sequence). V dropped 5 bases and J dropped 2; count of bases not matched to a gene: 6. CDR3 length: 16 amino acids. CDR3 amino acids: CASSPPGLAATDTQYF. For the CDR3, the DNA is TGTGCCAGCAGTCCGCCGGGACTAGCGGCCACAGATACGCAGTATTTT.

V gene TRBV6-5 combines with J gene TRBJ2-7; D is tentatively TRBD1 or TRBD2 (5 bases each). V was pared by 6 bases and J by 0 bases, with 12 bases between. The germline V gene has CDR1 MNHEY and CDR2 SVGAGI. This CDR3 is 14 amino acids long. In DNA form, the CDR3 reads TGTGCCAGCAGGCCGGGACGGAGCTCCTACGAGCAGTACTTC. Translated, it gives CASRPGRSSYEQYF.

This clone was seen a single time. This chain uses TRBV19 with TRBJ2-7; 9 bases match TRBD2. Germline V gives CDR1 LNHDA, CDR2 SQIVND (reference sequence). The J segment lost 7 bases and the V segment lost 2 bases, leaving 6 bases of the junction unmatched. This CDR3 has 14 amino acids. DNA for the CDR3: TGTGCCAGTAGTATACTAGCGGGGATGGAAGAGCAGTACTTC. Translation gives CASSILAGMEEQYF.

The rearrangement joins TRBV19 to TRBJ2-1, with D perhaps TRBD2 (5 bases). CDR3 size: 16 residues. CDR1 and CDR2 from the germline V gene are LNHDA and SQIVND (reference sequence). Trimming removed 3 bases at V and 4 bases at J, with 16 bases between. CDR3 sequence (DNA): TGTGCCAGTAGTATCATAATGTCACCGGGATACAATGAGCAGTTCTTC. Amino acid sequence: CASSIIMSPGYNEQFF.